This T cell receptor beta chain was observed in a study of shared clonotypes between healthy human individuals. Study details: For every donor, three CD4 naive, three CD4 memory, two CD8 naive and one CD8 memory plates were used.

The protocol was immunoSEQ multiplex PCR, while the TCRdb copy is restricted to in-frame clones and leaves out a portion. The data contain over 2 million clones, around 92% of them seen just once; the ten biggest clones take up more than 0.35%. The CDR3 is made up of 16 amino acids. Germline V gene data show CDR1 as MDHEN and CDR2 as SYDVKM. V was pared by 5 bases and J by 4 bases, with 18 bases between. This receptor was obtained from a young man in good health. Some clones in this sample may be carry-over from other donors' samples. Sequenced material: naive CD4+ T cells from PBMCs. This sample's subset: CD45RA+ positively selected. V usage is TRBV28 and J usage is TRBJ1-3; D unclear. The CDR3 DNA sequence: TGTGCCAGCAGTCTCACTTTAATCGTTACGGGAAACACCATATATTTT. This sequence encodes CASSLTLIVTGNTIYF. Complete variable domain (other parts from reference TRBV28 and TRBJ1-3): DVKVTQSSRYLVKRTGEKVFLECVQDMDHENMFWYRQDPGLGLRLIYFSYDVKMKEKGDIPEGYSVSREKKERFSLILESASTNQTSMYLCASSLTLIVTGNTIYFGEGSWLTVV.